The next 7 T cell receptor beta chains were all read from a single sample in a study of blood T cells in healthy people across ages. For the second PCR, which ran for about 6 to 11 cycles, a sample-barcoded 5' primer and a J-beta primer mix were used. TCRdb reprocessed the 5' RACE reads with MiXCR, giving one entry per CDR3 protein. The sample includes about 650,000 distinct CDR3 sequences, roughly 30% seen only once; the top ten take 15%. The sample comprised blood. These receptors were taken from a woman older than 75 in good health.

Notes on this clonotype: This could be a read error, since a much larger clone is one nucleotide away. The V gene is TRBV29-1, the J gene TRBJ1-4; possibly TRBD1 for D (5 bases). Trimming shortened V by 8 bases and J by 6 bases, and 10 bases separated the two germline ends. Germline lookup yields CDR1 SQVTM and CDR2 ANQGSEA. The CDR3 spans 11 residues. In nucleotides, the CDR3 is TGCAGCATAGGGACCCATGAAAAACTGTTTTTT. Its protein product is CSIGTHEKLFF.

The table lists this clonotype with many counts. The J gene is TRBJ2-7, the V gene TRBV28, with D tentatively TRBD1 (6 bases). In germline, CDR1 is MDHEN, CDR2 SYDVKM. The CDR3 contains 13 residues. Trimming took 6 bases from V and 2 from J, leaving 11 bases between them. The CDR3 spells CASRSTGPYEQYF. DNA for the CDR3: TGTGCCAGCAGGTCCACAGGGCCCTACGAGCAGTACTTC.

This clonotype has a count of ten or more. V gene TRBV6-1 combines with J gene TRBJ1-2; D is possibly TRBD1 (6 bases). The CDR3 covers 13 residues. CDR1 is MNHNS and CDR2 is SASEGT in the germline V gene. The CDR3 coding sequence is TGTTTCACAGGGCAGGGTAATCCCTATGGCTACACCTTC. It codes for CFTGQGNPYGYTF.

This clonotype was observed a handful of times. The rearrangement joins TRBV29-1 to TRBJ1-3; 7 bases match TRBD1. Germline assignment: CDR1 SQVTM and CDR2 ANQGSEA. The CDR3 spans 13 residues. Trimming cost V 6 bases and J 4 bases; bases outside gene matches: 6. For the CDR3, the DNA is TGCAGCGTCGACCCGGGACAGGGAAACACCATATATTTT. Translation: CSVDPGQGNTIYF.

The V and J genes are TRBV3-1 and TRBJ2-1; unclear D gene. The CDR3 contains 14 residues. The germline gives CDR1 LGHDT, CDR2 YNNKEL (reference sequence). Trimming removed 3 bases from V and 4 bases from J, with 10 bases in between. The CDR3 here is CASSQRLGYNEQFF. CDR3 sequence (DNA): TGTGCCAGCAGCCAGCGTCTCGGTTACAATGAGCAGTTCTTC.

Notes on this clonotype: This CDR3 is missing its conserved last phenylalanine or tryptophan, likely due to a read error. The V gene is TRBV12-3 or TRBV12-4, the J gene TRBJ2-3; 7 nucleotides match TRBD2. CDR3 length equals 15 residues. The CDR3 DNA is TGTGCCAGCAGTTTGGGGAGGGGTAGCACAGATGCGCAGTATTCT. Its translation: CASSLGRGSTDAQYS.

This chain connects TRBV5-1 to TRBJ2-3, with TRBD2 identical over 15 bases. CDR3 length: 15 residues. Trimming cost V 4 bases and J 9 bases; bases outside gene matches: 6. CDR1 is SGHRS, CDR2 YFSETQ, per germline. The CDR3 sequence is CASSPTGTSGGTQYF. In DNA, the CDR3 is TGCGCCAGCAGCCCGACCGGGACTAGCGGGGGGACGCAGTATTTT. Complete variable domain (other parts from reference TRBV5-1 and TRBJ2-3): KAGVTQTPRYLIKTRGQQVTLSCSPISGHRSVSWYQQTPGQGLQFLFEYFSETQRNKGNFPGRFSGRQFSNSRSEMNVSTLELGDSALYLCASSPTGTSGGTQYFGPGTRLTVL.